This T cell receptor (beta chain) is from a study of CD8 T cells in Susac syndrome. Study in general: The Susac syndrome patients were therapy-naive, on corticosteroids, or on intravenous immunoglobulin alone at blood draw.

Points from the study as a whole: The study acknowledged a relatively small number of individuals in its TCR sequencing and HLA analysis.

An amount of RNA that ranged from 0.5 to 1 ug was reverse transcribed with random hexamers. Multiplex PCR with immunoSEQ amplified the TCR beta CDR3 across 54 Vbeta and 13 Jbeta. MiXCR, applied by TCRdb to the immunoSEQ multiplex PCR reads, yields one record per CDR3 protein. The sample lists under 95,000 distinct CDR3 sequences, 85% to 95% occurring once. Notes on this clonotype: Its antigen is unknown.

CDR1 and CDR2 (germline): SGDLS, YYNGEE. The CDR3 runs 14 residues. V shed 7 bases, J shed 6 bases, and the junction held 2 bases outside the gene matches. Bulk CD8+ and CD4+ cells came from magnetic negative isolation; CD8+ TEMRA by FACS. The source is a human donor with Susac syndrome. This rearrangement joins TRBV9 to TRBJ2-1; 15 nucleotides match TRBD2. Sample: CD4+ T cells from PBMCs. This chain's CDR3 is CASGLAGGPNEQFF. The CDR3 DNA sequence: TGTGCCAGCGGACTAGCGGGGGGGCCCAATGAGCAGTTCTTC.